The present TCR beta chain was sequenced within a study of T cells in Graves' hyperthyroidism and ophthalmopathy. Each diagnosis drew on symptoms, thyroxine, TRAb, thyroid ultrasound and orbital computed tomography findings. The PBMCs had their origin in approximately 10 ml of fresh peripheral blood. The CDR3 consists of 13 residues. V was clipped by 2 bases and J by 5 bases, with 6 bases between them. Germline assignment: CDR1 KGHSH and CDR2 LQKENI. General study points: Separation of ophthalmopathy from stable hyperthyroidism was achieved by a 13 V-J model. Blood also showed most of the thyroid clonotypes that were expanded above 0.001.

At least ten counts were recorded for this clonotype. Its antigen remains unknown. There were TCR beta CDR3 regions amplified from RNA transcripts. Researchers ran a first-round RT-PCR on the TCR CDR3 using the HTBI primer set. Using its own MiXCR run on the multiplex PCR reads, TCRdb lists one record per CDR3 protein. The repertoire has roughly 640,000 distinct CDR3 sequences, around 15% of them found once; the top ten carry roughly 3.5%. The sample was blood. The chain employs TRBV18 and TRBJ1-4; D remains ambiguous. The clonotype originates from a middle-aged woman with Graves' ophthalmopathy. The CDR3 protein is CASSPGPNEKLFF. For the CDR3, the DNA is TGTGCCAGCTCACCAGGTCCAAATGAAAAACTGTTTTTT.